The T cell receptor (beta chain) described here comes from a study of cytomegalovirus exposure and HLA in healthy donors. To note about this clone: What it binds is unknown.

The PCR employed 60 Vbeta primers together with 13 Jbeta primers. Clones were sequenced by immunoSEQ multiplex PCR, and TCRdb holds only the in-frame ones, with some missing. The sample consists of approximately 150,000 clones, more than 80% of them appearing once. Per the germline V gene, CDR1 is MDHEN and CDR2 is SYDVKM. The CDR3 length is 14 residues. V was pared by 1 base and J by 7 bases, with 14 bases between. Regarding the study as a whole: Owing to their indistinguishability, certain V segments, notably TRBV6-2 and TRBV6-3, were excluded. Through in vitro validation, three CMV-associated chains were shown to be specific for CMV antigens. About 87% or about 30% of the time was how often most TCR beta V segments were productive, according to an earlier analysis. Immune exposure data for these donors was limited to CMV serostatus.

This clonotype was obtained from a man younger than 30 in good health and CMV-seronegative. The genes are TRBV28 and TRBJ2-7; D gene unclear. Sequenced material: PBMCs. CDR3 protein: CASSLSGALREQYF. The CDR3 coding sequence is TGTGCCAGCAGTTTATCCGGTGCCCTCCGGGAGCAGTACTTC.